This TCR beta chain emerged from a study of molecular identifiers for immune sequencing clone quantification. Findings of the study overall: Jurkat TCR RNA spiked in from one cell could reportedly be detected among about a million naive cells. For effector cells, clones above 20 RNA copies held over 97% of molecules; for naive cells, under 1%.

With respect to this clonotype: What it binds is unknown. The CDR3 end shows no conserved phenylalanine or tryptophan, and so a read error is likely.

Using a CD8+CD4-CCR7+CD45RA+ phenotype, naive CD8 T cells were sorted. Deletions cut 4 bases from V and 2 bases from J, with 11 bases between. CDR3 length equals 14 residues. Previously described methods with listed TCR primers produced the bulk TCR libraries. TCRdb passed the PCR reads through MiXCR, listing each CDR3 protein once. In the table there are about 500,000 distinct CDR3 sequences, about a fifth of which are singletons. What was sequenced was naive CD8+ T cells from blood, with Jurkat cell RNA spiked in. The subset: FACS-sorted CD8+CD4-CCR7+CD45RA+ naive T cells. The chain joins TRBV12-3 or TRBV12-4 to TRBJ2-5, with D unclear. This clonotype was sampled from a human donor in good health. Some libraries in this study had Jurkat cell RNA spiked in. CDR3 residues: CASSWSGDQETQYS. CDR3 nucleotides: TGTGCCAGCAGTTGGTCAGGTGATCAAGAGACCCAGTACTCC.